The 12 T cell receptor beta chains given below trace back to one sample, sequenced in a study of CD8+ T cells in alopecia areata. Sample treatment: oral pan-JAK inhibitor, 5-10 mg twice daily. RNA, once extracted, was reverse transcribed into cDNA for use as the sequencing template. The method was immunoSEQ multiplex PCR; TCRdb's version includes in-frame clones alone and lacks a portion of them. Of around 120,000 clones in the sample, around 63% are singletons; the top ten hold around 5.7%. The material was CD4+ T cells sorted from blood, obtained at week 4, from a patient treated with tofacitinib. The receptors derive from a human donor with alopecia areata.

The V call is TRBV11-2, the J call TRBJ2-6, with TRBD2 matching over 7 bases. Per germline, CDR1 SGHAT and CDR2 FQNNGV. The CDR3 runs to 14 residues. Trimming cost V 8 bases and J 2 bases; bases outside gene matches: 3. The CDR3 is CASGGSPGANVLTF. CDR3 DNA: TGTGCCAGCGGCGGGAGCCCTGGGGCCAACGTCCTGACTTTC.

This clone turned up a few times. V usage is TRBV7-3 and J usage is TRBJ1-2; TRBD1 might be the D (6 bases). The CDR3 runs to 15 residues. Germline V gives CDR1 SGHTA, CDR2 FQGTGA. The V gene lost 2 bases and the J gene lost 13 bases, with 23 bases spanning the gap. The CDR3 is CASSLADGQGYRVTF. CDR3 DNA sequence: TGTGCCAGCAGCTTAGCTGATGGGCAGGGCTACAGGGTCACCTTC.

The chain uses TRBV14 and TRBJ2-3; D gene unclear. The V and J ends lost 4 bases and 4 bases respectively, with 3 bases between them. The CDR3 consists of 11 residues. Germline V gene lookup returns CDR1 SGHDN and CDR2 FVKESK. The CDR3 bases are TGTGCCAGCAGCCGATCAGATACGCAGTATTTT. It yields the protein CASSRSDTQYF.

The gene calls are TRBV6-5 and TRBJ2-7, with 7 nucleotides matching TRBD2. J gave up 7 bases and V 7 bases, and 4 bases lay outside the gene matches. The V gene's germline CDR1 is MNHEY and CDR2 SVGAGI. The CDR3 has 11 amino acids. The CDR3 reads CASISGGEQYF. CDR3 in DNA: TGTGCCAGCATCTCGGGAGGTGAGCAGTACTTC.

This chain uses TRBV7-7 with TRBJ2-1; no reliable D call. Trimming stripped 1 base from V and 10 bases from J, with 11 bases between. Looked up from germline, CDR1 is SSHAT and CDR2 is FNYEAQ (reference sequence). The CDR3 has 13 residues. The CDR3 nucleotides read TGTGCCAGCAGCTTAGAGACCCTGTCCGAGCAGTTCTTC. Translation: CASSLETLSEQFF. Full variable domain (outside the CDR3, taken from reference TRBV7-7 and TRBJ2-1): GAGVSQSPRYKVTKRGQDVTLRCDPISSHATLYWYQQALGQGPEFLTYFNYEAQPDKSGLPSDRFSAERPEGSISTLTIQRTEQRDSAMYRCASSLETLSEQFFGPGTRLTVL.

The V gene is TRBV2, the J gene TRBJ2-2, with D perhaps matching TRBD2 (5 bases). V gave up 4 bases and J gave up 6 bases, with 15 bases separating them. The CDR3 sequence is 15 residues long. Germline V lookup: CDR1 SNHLY, CDR2 FYNNEI. CDR3: CASSVISRGSGELFF. The CDR3 nucleotides read TGTGCCAGCAGTGTGATAAGCCGCGGGTCCGGGGAGCTGTTTTTT.

The CDR3 region is CASSLATGGPLETQYF. The CDR3, as DNA: TGCGCCAGCAGCTTGGCTACGGGAGGGCCTCTCGAGACCCAGTACTTC. The chain joins TRBV5-1 to TRBJ2-5; 8 positions match TRBD2. CDR1 is SGHRS, CDR2 YFSETQ, per germline. The trim removed 0 bases at V and 5 bases at J, leaving 9 bases unmatched. The CDR3 sequence is 16 residues long.

This clone was detected only a few times. The CDR3 sequence is CASSYNRAPSYEQYF. The CDR3 nucleotides are TGTGCCAGCAGCTACAACAGGGCTCCTTCCTACGAGCAGTACTTC. The chain employs TRBV28 and TRBJ2-7, with a tentative D call TRBD1 (6 bases). V was clipped by 6 bases and J by 1 base, with 16 bases between them. The CDR3 is 15 amino acids. Looked up from germline, CDR1 is MDHEN and CDR2 is SYDVKM. The variable domain in full, with the rest retrieved from reference TRBV28 and TRBJ2-7, is DVKVTQSSRYLVKRTGEKVFLECVQDMDHENMFWYRQDPGLGLRLIYFSYDVKMKEKGDIPEGYSVSREKKERFSLILESASTNQTSMYLCASSYNRAPSYEQYFGPGTRLTVT.

The chain couples TRBV19 to TRBJ2-7, with 10 bases lining up with TRBD1. Trimming removed 10 bases from V and 3 bases from J; junction bases left unmatched: 6. The germline CDR1 and CDR2 sequences are LNHDA and SQIVND (reference sequence). The CDR3 loop spans 13 amino acids. The CDR3: CATAGTGDYEQYF. Written as DNA, the CDR3 is TGTGCCACAGCCGGGACAGGGGACTACGAGCAGTACTTC.

J is TRBJ1-5 and V is TRBV4-1; possible D gene TRBD1, 6 bases. The CDR3 spans 15 residues. Trimming removed 0 bases at V and 5 bases at J, with 11 bases between. CDR1 and CDR2 (germline): MGHRA, YSYEKL. The CDR3 here is CASSQEGGTDQPQHF. In DNA form, the CDR3 reads TGCGCCAGCAGCCAAGAAGGGGGGACGGATCAGCCCCAGCATTTT.

The chain uses TRBV7-9 and TRBJ2-2; 11 bases map to TRBD1. The V gene's germline CDR1 is SEHNR and CDR2 FQNEAQ (reference sequence). The length of the CDR3 is 15 residues. Trimming took 4 bases from V and 5 from J; bases not matched to a gene: 3. The CDR3 reads CASSSGQGATGELFF. CDR3 DNA: TGTGCCAGCAGCTCCGGACAGGGGGCGACCGGGGAGCTGTTTTTT.

The chain carries TRBV30 and TRBJ2-7; D is uncertain. This CDR3 comprises 14 residues. The germline CDR1 and CDR2 sequences are GTSNPN and SVGIG (reference sequence). The V end was cut by 6 bases, the J end by 0 bases, with 15 bases between. CDR3 DNA: TGTGCCTGCTACCGGGTTCCCAGCTCCTACGAGCAGTACTTC. This encodes CACYRVPSSYEQYF.